Below are 25 T cell receptor beta chains sequenced from a single sample in a study of blood T cell repertoires in COVID-19. The assay was immunoSEQ multiplex PCR, and TCRdb's table has in-frame clones only and misses some. The table shows under 300,000 clones, with approximately 90% occurring only once. Sequenced input: PBMCs or T cells enriched from blood (not recorded which). The source of these receptors is a woman under 30 who had recovered from COVID-19.

J is TRBJ2-7 and V is TRBV11-1, with 11 nucleotides matching TRBD1. Trimming cost V 5 bases and J 4 bases; bases outside gene matches: 7. Germline V CDR1 and CDR2: SGHAT, FQDESV (reference sequence). CDR3 length: 15 residues. The DNA for the CDR3 is TGTGCCAGCAGCCCTCTAGGACAGGGGGCTTACGAGCAGTACTTC. Translated: CASSPLGQGAYEQYF.

The V gene is TRBV6-5, the J gene TRBJ1-6, with TRBD1 matching over 7 bases. Trimming removed 6 bases from V and 8 bases from J; junction bases left unmatched: 10. The length of the CDR3 is 15 residues. Germline loops: CDR1 MNHEY, CDR2 SVGAGI. CDR3 sequence (DNA): TGTGCCAGCAGCCGCACAGGGGTTACAGATTCACCCCTCCACTTT. Its protein is CASSRTGVTDSPLHF.

V is TRBV19 and J is TRBJ2-3; D not certain. The V gene lost 5 bases and the J gene lost 0 bases, with 6 bases spanning the gap. The CDR3 covers 13 residues. CDR1 LNHDA and CDR2 SQIVND come from the germline V gene (reference sequence). The CDR3: CASSSGSTDTQYF. The CDR3 region has the DNA TGTGCCAGTAGTTCCGGTAGCACAGATACGCAGTATTTT.

The rearrangement links TRBV10-3 to TRBJ2-7; 8 bases align to TRBD2. The V gene's germline CDR1 is ENHRY and CDR2 SYGVKD. The V and J ends lost 3 bases and 1 base, in that order; junction bases with no gene match: 2. The CDR3 extends over 14 amino acids. This CDR3 reads CAISDRGGSYEQYF. Here the CDR3 DNA reads TGTGCCATCAGTGATCGGGGGGGGTCCTACGAGCAGTACTTC.

The genes are TRBV10-3 and TRBJ1-2, with 9 bases aligning to TRBD1. The germline CDR1 and CDR2 sequences are ENHRY and SYGVKD. V trimming: 6 bases; J trimming: 0 bases; junction bases outside the gene matches: 5. This CDR3 spans 15 amino acids. The CDR3 DNA reads as TGTGCCATCAGCTCCAGACAGGGGGCTAACTATGGCTACACCTTC. It translates to CAISSRQGANYGYTF.

This clone was seen a few times. V usage is TRBV12-3 or TRBV12-4 and J usage is TRBJ2-5; D not resolved. The ends were cut back, 2 bases at V and 14 bases at J, with 12 bases in the middle. This CDR3 spans 11 amino acids. The CDR3 nucleotides read TGTGCCAGCAGTTTACAGGATAATCCCTACTTC. Amino acid sequence: CASSLQDNPYF.

This clone has only one observation. The CDR3 loop reads CATAGGNYGYTF. As DNA, the CDR3 is TGTGCCACTGCAGGGGGGAACTATGGCTACACCTTC. The chain recombines TRBV19 with TRBJ1-2; 7 bases fit TRBD1. Germline loops: CDR1 LNHDA, CDR2 SQIVND (reference sequence). CDR3 size: 12 residues. V lost 10 bases to trimming and J lost 2 bases; unmatched junction nucleotides: 4.

The rearrangement uses TRBV7-2 and TRBJ2-3; 7 bases match TRBD2. Germline-derived CDR1 and CDR2 are SGHTA and FQGNSA. This CDR3 spans 15 amino acids. The trim removed 3 bases at V and 2 bases at J, leaving 5 bases unmatched. The CDR3 loop reads CASSLGGGATDTQYF. In DNA form, the CDR3 reads TGTGCCAGCAGCTTGGGCGGGGGTGCCACAGATACGCAGTATTTT.

This clone was counted a single time. V and J are TRBV5-1 and TRBJ2-5; 7 bases match TRBD2. Per germline, CDR1 SGHRS and CDR2 YFSETQ. V lost 7 bases to trimming and J lost 7 bases; unmatched junction nucleotides: 19. The CDR3 runs 16 residues. This CDR3 reads CASSITPAGVSRTQYF. CDR3 sequence (DNA): TGCGCCAGCTCAATCACCCCGGCGGGGGTTTCAAGGACCCAGTACTTC.

This clone has more than one count but fewer than ten. The chain uses TRBV13 and TRBJ1-6, with D maybe TRBD1 (6 bases). Germline CDR1 and CDR2: PRHDT and FYEKMQ (reference sequence). Trimming took off 2 bases at V and 9 bases at J, with 17 bases between the two ends. The length of the CDR3 is 16 residues. CDR3 amino acids: CASSLLVGGVGSPLHF. CDR3 DNA sequence: TGTGCCAGCAGCTTATTAGTAGGGGGGGTTGGTTCACCCCTCCACTTT.

This rearrangement joins TRBV7-9 to TRBJ1-1; no clear D. Deletions cut 4 bases from V and 5 bases from J, with 2 bases between. CDR3 length equals 10 residues. Per the germline V gene, CDR1 is SEHNR and CDR2 is FQNEAQ (reference sequence). The CDR3 DNA reads as TGTGCCAGCAGCTCGACTGAAGCTTTCTTT. Its protein is CASSSTEAFF.

The chain joins TRBV30 to TRBJ2-6, with D maybe TRBD2 (6 bases). Per the germline V gene, CDR1 is GTSNPN and CDR2 is SVGIG (reference sequence). The CDR3 runs to 19 residues. The V and J ends lost 0 bases and 5 bases respectively, with 23 bases between them. The CDR3 coding sequence is TGTGCCTGGAGTGTAGGGCTCGCGGGACGGTTGGTCTGGGCCAACGTCCTGACTTTC. Protein product: CAWSVGLAGRLVWANVLTF.

The V call is TRBV7-3, the J call TRBJ1-1, with 7 bases identical to TRBD1. Unmatched junction bases numbered 5, after V lost 2 bases and J lost 5 bases. The germline V gene has CDR1 SGHTA and CDR2 FQGTGA. This CDR3 is built from 14 residues. This chain's CDR3 is CASSLGGGRTEAFF. The CDR3 DNA reads TGTGCCAGCAGCTTAGGAGGGGGCCGTACTGAAGCTTTCTTT.

The genes are TRBV14 and TRBJ1-5; TRBD1 matches at 7 bases. The CDR3 consists of 15 residues. Trimming removed 4 bases from V and 4 bases from J; junction bases left unmatched: 7. Germline CDR1 reads SGHDN; CDR2 reads FVKESK. The CDR3 protein is CASSPSGQHNQPQHF. CDR3 in DNA: TGTGCCAGCAGCCCCTCGGGACAGCATAATCAGCCCCAGCATTTT. The complete variable domain, with remaining parts taken from reference TRBV14 and TRBJ1-5, reads EAGVTQFPSHSVIEKGQTVTLRCDPISGHDNLYWYRRVMGKEIKFLLHFVKESKQDESGMPNNRFLAERTGGTYSTLKVQPAELEDSGVYFCASSPSGQHNQPQHFGDGTRLSIL.

Concerning this clone itself: The germline gene is not matched at one end of the junction; a read error may be the cause. The gene calls are TRBV20-1 and TRBJ1-1; D ambiguous. This CDR3 spans 8 amino acids. The germline CDR1 and CDR2 sequences are DFQATT and SNEGSKA (reference sequence). CDR3: CSAIQPLF. The CDR3 coding sequence is TGCAGTGCTATTCAACCTCTATTT.

The chain carries TRBV30 and TRBJ2-3; TRBD2 matches 7 bases. This CDR3 is built from 14 residues. Germline CDR1 is GTSNPN and CDR2 is SVGIG (reference sequence). V shed 8 bases and J 2 bases; nucleotides not matched to a gene: 10. The CDR3 sequence is CAGQSGEFTDTQYF. In DNA, the CDR3 is TGTGCCGGGCAGAGCGGGGAGTTCACAGATACGCAGTATTTT.

V is TRBV5-1 and J is TRBJ2-2, with TRBD1 as a possible D gene (6 bases). V dropped 4 bases and J dropped 0 bases, with 13 bases sitting between them. Germline V gene lookup returns CDR1 SGHRS and CDR2 YFSETQ. The CDR3 loop spans 16 amino acids. The CDR3 loop is CASSLEQGANTGELFF. The CDR3 bases are TGCGCCAGCAGCCTGGAACAGGGCGCGAACACCGGGGAGCTGTTTTTT.

V gene TRBV19 combines with J gene TRBJ2-4; a weak D match, TRBD1 (6 bases). V was shortened by 4 bases and J by 0 bases, with 13 bases between the two germline ends. CDR1 and CDR2 from the germline V gene are LNHDA and SQIVND (reference sequence). The CDR3 sequence is 16 residues long. CDR3 DNA sequence: TGTGCCAGTAGTACGGGACACGCCCTAGCCAAAAACATTCAGTACTTC. Translating gives CASSTGHALAKNIQYF.

The rearrangement uses TRBV7-9 and TRBJ1-1; D perhaps matches TRBD1 (5 bases). The CDR3 extends over 16 amino acids. The V and J ends lost 1 base and 11 bases respectively, with 23 bases between them. CDR1 is SEHNR and CDR2 is FQNEAQ in the germline V gene (reference sequence). The CDR3 DNA reads as TGTGCCAGCAGCTTAGACACGCCTCTTCAGGGTATCAGGGCTTTCTTT. It codes for CASSLDTPLQGIRAFF. Full variable domain (remainder filled in from reference TRBV7-9 and TRBJ1-1): DTGVSQNPRHKITKRGQNVTFRCDPISEHNRLYWYRQTLGQGPEFLTYFQNEAQLEKSRLLSDRFSAERPKGSFSTLEIQRTEQGDSAMYLCASSLDTPLQGIRAFFGQGTRLTVV.

This clone is a singleton in its sample. The chain combines TRBV7-2 with TRBJ1-4; 7 bases line up with TRBD1. Germline V gives CDR1 SGHTA, CDR2 FQGNSA. The J segment lost 4 bases and the V segment lost 5 bases, leaving 7 bases of the junction unmatched. The CDR3 loop spans 15 amino acids. The chain's CDR3 is CASSARTGNNEKLFF. CDR3 bases: TGTGCCAGCAGCGCTAGGACAGGCAATAATGAAAAACTGTTTTTT.

This chain joins TRBV7-2 and TRBJ1-4, with no clear D. Germline V CDR1 and CDR2: SGHTA, FQGNSA. Trimming took 4 bases from V and 8 from J, leaving 11 bases between them. The CDR3 sequence is 13 residues long. CDR3 region: CASSSFTDEKLFF. CDR3 nucleotide sequence: TGTGCCAGCAGCTCTTTTACAGACGAAAAACTGTTTTTT. Based on the CDR3 plus reference TRBV7-2 and TRBJ1-4, the full variable domain is GAGVSQSPSNKVTEKGKDVELRCDPISGHTALYWYRQSLGQGLEFLIYFQGNSAPDKSGLPSDRFSAERTGGSVSTLTIQRTQQEDSAVYLCASSSFTDEKLFFGSGTQLSVL.

The chain links TRBV5-1 to TRBJ2-2, with 8 positions matching TRBD1. Germline trimming cut 4 bases from V and 0 bases from J; bases unmatched to any gene: 5. Germline V gene lookup returns CDR1 SGHRS and CDR2 YFSETQ. This CDR3 is 16 amino acids long. This CDR3 is CASSGGQGANTGELFF. The CDR3 bases are TGCGCCAGCAGCGGAGGACAGGGAGCGAACACCGGGGAGCTGTTTTTT.

The rearrangement links TRBV5-5 to TRBJ2-7, with a tentative D call TRBD2 (6 bases). Trimming took 1 base from V and 6 from J, leaving 8 bases between them. Germline V gene lookup returns CDR1 SGHKS and CDR2 YYEKEE (reference sequence). The CDR3 runs to 12 residues. CDR3 loop: CASSLFGGEQYF. CDR3 DNA: TGTGCCAGCAGCTTGTTCGGGGGCGAGCAGTACTTC.

V usage is TRBV3-1 (or the pseudogene TRBV3-2) and J usage is TRBJ1-6; no firm D call. CDR1 is LGHDT, CDR2 YNNKEL, per germline (reference sequence). The CDR3 runs to 17 residues. The V and J ends lost 3 bases and 5 bases respectively, with 17 bases between them. This chain's CDR3 is CASSQGVGRQNNSPLHF. CDR3 sequence (DNA): TGTGCCAGCAGCCAGGGAGTGGGGAGGCAGAATAATTCACCCCTCCACTTT.

The V and J genes are TRBV7-9 and TRBJ2-3; TRBD2 agrees at 9 bases. Germline V CDR1 and CDR2: SEHNR, FQNEAQ (reference sequence). Trimming took 1 base from V and 0 from J; bases not matched to a gene: 8. This CDR3 region has 18 residues. CDR3 DNA sequence: TGTGCCAGCAGCTTAGGGGTAGCGGGGGAGATGAGCACAGATACGCAGTATTTT. This encodes CASSLGVAGEMSTDTQYF.